This TCR beta chain was identified in a study of cytomegalovirus exposure and HLA in healthy donors. For the study at large: Earlier findings included approximately 120 million unique TCR beta sequences obtained from some 180 million T cells. Points from the study as a whole: The records held CMV serostatus as the only immune exposure information. Many donors carried some public TCRs, although rarity characterized most TCR sequences.

V lost 0 bases to trimming and J lost 0 bases, with 12 bases between them. The CDR3 is 17 amino acids. Looked up from germline, CDR1 is SGHNT and CDR2 is YENEEA. In the case of this clone: Its specificity is unknown.

The PCR employed 60 Vbeta primers together with 13 Jbeta primers. Using immunoSEQ multiplex PCR, the repertoire was profiled, and TCRdb retains in-frame clones only, with some absent. The data contain about 140,000 clones, approximately 80% of them singletons. The clonotype originates from a male donor in good health and CMV-seronegative. The rearrangement uses TRBV11-3 and TRBJ2-1; unclear D gene. The sequenced sample was PBMCs. CDR3 in amino acids: CASSLDLGRNSYNEQFF. CDR3 DNA sequence: TGTGCCAGCAGCTTAGATCTCGGCAGGAACTCCTACAATGAGCAGTTCTTC.